The following is a T cell receptor beta chain sequence with its context. The antigen is unknown. Healthy bone marrow donors supplied every sample. This specimen comes from a study of cytomegalovirus exposure and HLA in healthy donors. Overall study findings and caveats: In an earlier analysis, about 87% or about 30%: the productive usage of most TCR beta V segments. No immune exposure information besides CMV serostatus was available.

The study ran its PCR with 60 Vbeta and 13 Jbeta primers. As handled by the study authors: Counted up in a later analysis, unique TCR beta chains came to some 75 million, with about 9.9 million shared. Generated by immunoSEQ multiplex PCR, the TCRdb table keeps only in-frame clones and is missing some. The DNA gave D and trimming, while V, J and clone size come from that table. There are around 180,000 clones in the sample; approximately 85% occur only once, and more than 1.5% lies in the top ten. Germline V lookup: CDR1 SGHTA, CDR2 FQGNSA. Losses at the gene ends were 5 bases for V and 4 bases for J; bases not matched to a gene: 10. The CDR3 covers 16 residues.

The chain employs TRBV7-2 and TRBJ2-3, with TRBD2 matching over 9 bases. This sequence originates from a man aged 18 to 29 in good health and CMV-seronegative. The sample was PBMCs. CDR3 DNA sequence: TGTGCCAGCAGCCCCGGTTTAGCGGGAGTCGCAGATACGCAGTATTTT. This encodes CASSPGLAGVADTQYF.